The rows below give T cell receptor beta chains drawn from one sample of a study of blood T cell repertoires in COVID-19. Sequencing was performed with immunoSEQ multiplex PCR; in TCRdb, only in-frame clones are kept and a portion is missing. The sample shows about 480,000 clones, about 85% of them seen only once. Material: PBMCs or T cells enriched from blood (not recorded which). These receptors originate from a woman between 18 and 29 years old with acute COVID-19. Both conserved end residues are part of each CDR3. The order of the fields is clone size, D gene, J gene, V gene, CDR3 DNA, CDR3 protein. D genes are given only for firm matches. Size is omitted from some rows. Given values are once, few, many or a class for expanded clones.

NA NA TRBJ1-4 TRBV27 TGTGCCAGCAGCTTGGCCACAAGGGAGGCTAATGAAAAACTGTTTTTT CASSLATREANEKLFF
NA NA TRBJ1-4 TRBV5-5 TGTGCCAGCAGCAAAACAGCAAATGAAAAACTGTTTTTT CASSKTANEKLFF
NA TRBD1 TRBJ1-5 TRBV19 TGTGCCAGTAGTACAACAGGGGGCGATCAGCCCCAGCATTTT CASSTTGGDQPQHF
NA NA TRBJ2-4 TRBV2 TGTGCCAGCAGTGAAGCGTCTGGAGCGGTAGCCAAAAACATTCAGTACTTC CASSEASGAVAKNIQYF
NA TRBD1 TRBJ1-5 TRBV30 TGTGCCTGGAGTTGGACAGGGGGCGATCAGCCCCAGCATTTT CAWSWTGGDQPQHF
NA NA TRBJ1-2 TRBV10-3 TGTGCCATCAGTGAGAACAGGGATAACTATGGCTACACCTTC CAISENRDNYGYTF
NA NA TRBJ1-2 TRBV7-2 TGTGCCAGCAGCTTAGAACGACAGTATGGCTACACCTTC CASSLERQYGYTF
NA NA TRBJ1-3 TRBV6-4 TGTGCCAGCAGTGCCGGGGGGACGGGGGGCGTTTTTCACACCATATATTTT CASSAGGTGGVFHTIYF
NA TRBD1 TRBJ1-6 TRBV19 TGTGCCAGTAGGGGACAGGGGCATTCACCCCTCCACTTT CASRGQGHSPLHF
NA NA TRBJ1-1 TRBV28 TGTGCCAGCAGTTCGTTCACCGGGACACTGAACACTGAAGCTTTCTTT CASSSFTGTLNTEAFF
NA NA TRBJ2-3 TRBV29-1 TGCAGCGTTGAGTCCCGGGACAAATGGAGGACAGATACGCAGTATTTT CSVESRDKWRTDTQYF
NA TRBD2 TRBJ2-7 TRBV6-5 TGTGCCAGCAGGAGCTATGACAGGGCGGGAGGGGAGCAGTACTTC CASRSYDRAGGEQYF
NA TRBD2 TRBJ2-1 TRBV4-3 TGCGCCAGCAGACGGGAACTAGCGGGAGAAATCGATGAGCAGTTCTTC CASRRELAGEIDEQFF
once NA TRBJ1-1 TRBV11-2 TGTGCCAGCAGCTCAGACCTCTGGGACACGGCGCGGACTGAAGCTTTCTTT CASSSDLWDTARTEAFF
NA NA TRBJ2-7 TRBV5-8 TGTGCCAGCAGCCGCCGCCGAGGGTCCTACGAGCAGTACTTC CASSRRRGSYEQYF
NA TRBD1 TRBJ1-1 TRBV27 TGTGCCAGCAGTATTCGGACAGGGGGCACTGAAGCTTTCTTT CASSIRTGGTEAFF
NA TRBD2 TRBJ2-7 TRBV7-2 TGTGCCAGCAGCTTTTCTGGACTAGCGGGAGCCTACGAGCAGTACTTC CASSFSGLAGAYEQYF
NA NA TRBJ1-5 TRBV7-8 TGTGCCAGCAGCTTCTTCTTCAATCAGCCCCAGCATTTT CASSFFFNQPQHF
NA TRBD1 TRBJ1-5 TRBV10-3 TGTGCCATCAAGGACGACAGGGGCAATCAGCCCCAGCATTTT CAIKDDRGNQPQHF
NA NA TRBJ1-2 TRBV23-1 TGCGCCAGCAGTCAATCCCGACAGGACTATGGCTACACCTTC CASSQSRQDYGYTF
once TRBD1 TRBJ2-4 TRBV12-3/TRBV12-4 TGTGCCAGCAGTTTAGGGGACAGGGGTTCGTACTTC CASSLGDRGSYF
NA NA TRBJ2-1 TRBV11-2 TGTGCCAGCAGCTCCACCTTTTCGACGGGATCTTACAATGAGCAGTTCTTC CASSSTFSTGSYNEQFF
NA TRBD2 TRBJ2-3 TRBV19 TGTGCCAGTAGTTCTGGACTAGTTGGAGATACGCAGTATTTT CASSSGLVGDTQYF
NA NA TRBJ1-1 TRBV5-4 TGTGCCAGCAGCTTTCGACAGACTGAAGCTTTCTTT CASSFRQTEAFF
NA NA TRBJ1-1 TRBV18 TGTGCCAGCTCACCCCGGGCTCAGGGATCGGTTAGCACTGAAGCTTTCTTT CASSPRAQGSVSTEAFF
NA NA TRBJ2-5 TRBV29-1 TGCAGCGTTGCGGCAGGGGAAGAGACCCAGTACTTC CSVAAGEETQYF
NA TRBD2 TRBJ2-1 TRBV11-3 TGTGCCAGCAGCCCCGGGGGGACTAGCGGTTACAATGAGCAGTTCTTC CASSPGGTSGYNEQFF